This TCR beta chain was profiled in a study of T cells in Graves' hyperthyroidism and ophthalmopathy. Points from the study as a whole: Among thyroid clonotypes expanded above 0.001, most also appeared in blood. A model built on 13 V-J features separated ophthalmopathy from stable hyperthyroidism.

V lost 0 bases, J lost 0 bases, and 18 bases lay in between. This CDR3 contains 19 residues. The V gene's germline CDR1 is SGHTA and CDR2 FQGNSA. This clonotype has ten or more counts. What it binds is not known. RNA transcripts provided the source from which TCR beta CDR3 regions were amplified. Carried out on the TCR CDR3, a first-round RT-PCR used the HTBI primer set. TCRdb redid the calling of the multiplex PCR reads with MiXCR, one entry per CDR3 protein. In the table there are 350,000 to 450,000 distinct CDR3 sequences, about 18% of which are singletons. The sample of blood was obtained at first hyperthyroidism diagnosis (before any ophthalmopathy symptoms). PBMCs were sourced from around 10 ml fresh peripheral blood.

The sample consisted of blood. The J gene is TRBJ2-1, the V gene TRBV7-2, with D maybe TRBD2 (6 bases). The receptor comes from a woman younger than 45 with Graves' hyperthyroidism that later progressed to Graves' ophthalmopathy. CDR3 bases: TGTGCCAGCAGCTTAGCGGGGGGAGTCAAGCGCGGCTCCTACAATGAGCAGTTCTTC. Protein: CASSLAGGVKRGSYNEQFF.